The 32 T cell receptor beta chains presented below share a single source sample, sequenced in a study of cytomegalovirus exposure and HLA in healthy donors. The study ran its PCR with 60 Vbeta and 13 Jbeta primers. Assay used: immunoSEQ multiplex PCR; TCRdb lists only in-frame clones, some missing. The sample shows approximately 100,000 clones, 74% of them seen only once. The specimen was PBMCs. The receptors were sampled from a human donor in good health.

V gene TRBV16 combines with J gene TRBJ2-2; a possible D gene is TRBD1 (5 bases). The CDR3 has 15 residues. Germline values: CDR1 KGHSY, CDR2 FQNENV. V was shortened by 1 base and J by 5 bases, with 11 bases between the two germline ends. The CDR3 region is CASSQWGGKTGELFF. In DNA form, the CDR3 reads TGTGCCAGCAGCCAATGGGGCGGAAAAACCGGGGAGCTGTTTTTT.

The genes are TRBV6-6 and TRBJ2-1, with 13 bases fitting TRBD2. CDR3 length: 16 amino acids. Germline V gene data show CDR1 as MNHNY and CDR2 as SVGAGI (reference sequence). V dropped 4 bases and J dropped 7; count of bases not matched to a gene: 7. CDR3 region: CASSSRGLAGNNEQFF. The DNA of the CDR3 is TGTGCCAGCAGTTCCCGGGGACTAGCGGGAAATAATGAGCAGTTCTTC.

The gene calls are TRBV28 and TRBJ2-1, with 8 bases that match TRBD1. The trim removed 7 bases at V and 3 bases at J, leaving 11 bases unmatched. This CDR3 region has 16 residues. Per the germline V gene, CDR1 is MDHEN and CDR2 is SYDVKM. CDR3 amino acids: CASTLEDRVGYNEQFF. CDR3 DNA sequence: TGTGCCAGCACATTAGAGGACAGGGTAGGCTACAATGAGCAGTTCTTC.

The chain joins TRBV7-9 to TRBJ1-3; TRBD1 might be the D (5 bases). The germline gives CDR1 SEHNR, CDR2 FQNEAQ (reference sequence). The CDR3 spans 15 residues. The germline V and J ends were trimmed by 8 bases and 0 bases, with 14 bases remaining between them. CDR3 protein: CASPPGNLSGNTIYF. The CDR3 region has the DNA TGTGCCAGCCCCCCAGGGAACCTCTCTGGAAACACCATATATTTT.

The chain uses TRBV6-6 and TRBJ2-2, with unresolved D. The CDR3 is 13 residues long. Between the trimmed V and J ends, which lost 1 base and 5 bases, there was a span of 5 bases. Germline-derived CDR1 and CDR2 are MNHNY and SVGAGI (reference sequence). The CDR3 DNA follows: TGTGCCAGCAGTTACTTCGGGACCGGGGAGCTGTTTTTT. Protein: CASSYFGTGELFF.

The CDR3 nucleotides read TGTGCCTGGAGGAGGACAGCGAACACCGGGGAGCTGTTTTTT. This gives the protein CAWRRTANTGELFF. This sequence joins TRBV30 and TRBJ2-2; D perhaps matches TRBD1 (6 bases). This CDR3 is built from 14 residues. Looked up from germline, CDR1 is GTSNPN and CDR2 is SVGIG (reference sequence). Between the trimmed V and J ends, which lost 3 bases and 0 bases, there was a span of 8 bases.

Here the CDR3 DNA reads TGTGCCAGCAGCTTGGTTAGTGACAGGGGCTACGAGCAGTACTTC. This encodes CASSLVSDRGYEQYF. The chain carries TRBV5-4 and TRBJ2-5; 8 bases are shared with TRBD1. The J call may be wrong; the DNA end is better matched by TRBJ2-7. CDR1 is SGHNT, CDR2 YYREEE, per germline (reference sequence). This CDR3 has 15 amino acids.

The chain is built from TRBV27 and TRBJ1-4, with 8 nucleotides matching TRBD1. CDR3 size: 15 residues. J lost 5 bases, V lost 5 bases, and 7 bases had no gene match. The germline gives CDR1 MNHEY, CDR2 SMNVEV (reference sequence). The CDR3 spells CASSPRDRPNEKLFF. DNA for the CDR3: TGTGCCAGCAGTCCTAGGGACAGGCCAAATGAAAAACTGTTTTTT. Full variable domain (missing parts from reference TRBV27 and TRBJ1-4): EAQVTQNPRYLITVTGKKLTVTCSQNMNHEYMSWYRQDPGLGLRQIYYSMNVEVTDKGDVPEGYKVSRKEKRNFPLILESPSPNQTSLYFCASSPRDRPNEKLFFGSGTQLSVL.

The chain carries TRBV7-2 and TRBJ1-5, with 8 positions matching TRBD1. Germline trimming cut 5 bases from V and 9 bases from J; bases unmatched to any gene: 9. Germline V gives CDR1 SGHTA, CDR2 FQGNSA. CDR3 length: 14 residues. CDR3 loop: CASSPGQGQGPQHF. The CDR3 region has the DNA TGTGCCAGCAGCCCTGGACAGGGTCAAGGGCCCCAGCATTTT.

This clone appeared once. Other nucleotide sequences from this sample produce the same CDR3. The V and J genes are TRBV7-9 and TRBJ2-7; a weak D match, TRBD2 (6 bases). This CDR3 contains 15 residues. With 0 bases removed from V and 4 bases from J, the gap between germline ends came to 13 bases. From germline, CDR1 is SEHNR and CDR2 FQNEAQ (reference sequence). The CDR3 nucleotides read TGTGCCAGCAGCTTAGCGGGGGGATCGTCTTACGAGCAGTACTTC. It translates to CASSLAGGSSYEQYF.

V usage is TRBV5-4 and J usage is TRBJ2-2; unclear D gene. The CDR3 totals 15 residues. Germline V CDR1 and CDR2: SGHNT, YYREEE (reference sequence). Trimming took 0 bases from V and 1 from J, leaving 7 bases between them. This CDR3 is CASSLALGNTGELFF. In nucleotides, the CDR3 is TGTGCCAGCAGCTTGGCTCTCGGGAACACCGGGGAGCTGTTTTTT.

This clone was recorded a few times. V and J are TRBV5-4 and TRBJ1-1; no reliable D call. The germline V and J ends were trimmed by 0 bases and 8 bases, with 8 bases remaining between them. Germline-derived CDR1 and CDR2 are SGHNT and YYREEE (reference sequence). CDR3 length: 12 amino acids. CDR3 amino acids: CASSLAGFEAFF. The CDR3 DNA is TGTGCCAGCAGCTTGGCCGGGTTCGAAGCTTTCTTT.

The rearrangement joins TRBV7-2 to TRBJ1-1; D unclear. V gave up 5 bases and J gave up 0 bases, with 7 bases separating them. Germline values: CDR1 SGHTA, CDR2 FQGNSA. CDR3 length: 13 residues. Here the CDR3 reads CASSPEMNTEAFF. The CDR3 DNA reads TGTGCCAGCAGCCCGGAGATGAACACTGAAGCTTTCTTT.

The chain combines TRBV4-2 with TRBJ2-6, with 9 nucleotides matching TRBD1. This CDR3 has 20 residues. Germline V CDR1 and CDR2: LGHNA, YNFKEQ. V shed 1 base and J 1 base; nucleotides not matched to a gene: 11. The chain's CDR3 is CASSQGAGQGIASGANVLTF. CDR3 bases: TGTGCCAGCAGCCAAGGGGCGGGACAGGGCATAGCGTCTGGGGCCAACGTCCTGACTTTC.

The genes are TRBV5-1 and TRBJ2-5, with a possible D match to TRBD2 (5 bases). CDR1 is SGHRS, CDR2 YFSETQ, per germline. The V gene lost 4 bases and the J gene lost 2 bases, with 12 bases spanning the gap. The CDR3 length is 14 residues. CDR3 protein: CASSLAGPQETQYF. Here the CDR3 DNA reads TGCGCCAGCAGCCTGGCGGGTCCTCAAGAGACCCAGTACTTC.

V usage is TRBV28 and J usage is TRBJ2-3; the match to TRBD2 covers 10 bases. The ends lost 5 bases at V and 0 bases at J; junction bases unmatched: 17. In germline, CDR1 is MDHEN, CDR2 SYDVKM. The CDR3 is made up of 20 amino acids. This chain's CDR3 is CASSPALGAGGTSSTDTQYF. DNA of the CDR3: TGTGCCAGCAGTCCAGCCCTCGGAGCGGGAGGGACTAGTAGCACAGATACGCAGTATTTT.

The rearrangement uses TRBV28 and TRBJ2-1; the match to TRBD1 covers 7 bases. The CDR3 contains 15 residues. The V and J ends lost 7 bases and 4 bases, in that order; junction bases with no gene match: 10. Germline lookup yields CDR1 MDHEN and CDR2 SYDVKM. The CDR3 DNA is TGTGCCAGCATGGTGGCCGGGACAGTATACAATGAGCAGTTCTTC. It yields the protein CASMVAGTVYNEQFF.

The chain carries TRBV2 and TRBJ2-7; D is possibly TRBD2 (6 bases). Trimming took off 11 bases at V and 1 base at J, with 15 bases between the two ends. CDR3 length equals 13 residues. Germline values: CDR1 SNHLY, CDR2 FYNNEI. CDR3 DNA: TGTGCCTCTAGGGACGGGGGATCCTACGAGCAGTACTTC. It codes for CASRDGGSYEQYF.

The chain joins TRBV7-8 to TRBJ1-2; D remains unclear. V lost 4 bases and J 12 bases, leaving 15 bases between the germline ends. CDR3 size: 12 residues. Germline lookup yields CDR1 SGHVS and CDR2 FQNEAQ. The CDR3 DNA reads TGTGCCAGCAGCTCATCGGGGTGGCCGAACACCTTC. It yields the protein CASSSSGWPNTF.

This chain joins TRBV18 and TRBJ2-7; no reliable D call. The CDR3 length is 12 residues. CDR1 KGHSH and CDR2 LQKENI come from the germline V gene. Trimming pared 1 base from V and 7 bases from J, leaving 8 bases between. The CDR3 nucleotides are TGTGCCAGCTCACCACAACGACTTGAGCAGTACTTC. The encoded protein is CASSPQRLEQYF.

The J gene is TRBJ1-2, the V gene TRBV2; a possible D gene is TRBD1 (6 bases). Germline CDR1 reads SNHLY; CDR2 reads FYNNEI. The CDR3 extends over 14 amino acids. V dropped 5 bases and J dropped 4 bases, with 14 bases sitting between them. CDR3 amino acids: CASSIRQDLYGYTF. Here the CDR3 DNA reads TGTGCCAGCAGTATCCGACAGGATCTCTATGGCTACACCTTC.

In its sample, this clone was seen a few times. V and J are TRBV28 and TRBJ1-6, with D perhaps matching TRBD1 (5 bases). The germline gives CDR1 MDHEN, CDR2 SYDVKM. This CDR3 spans 14 amino acids. The V end was cut by 2 bases, the J end by 7 bases, with 9 bases between. The chain's CDR3 is CASSLAGINSPLHF. The CDR3 DNA sequence: TGTGCCAGCAGTTTAGCAGGGATAAATTCACCCCTCCACTTT.

The DNA of the CDR3 is TGTGCCAGCAGGCGCACAGAAAACTATGGCTACACCTTC. It codes for CASRRTENYGYTF. This chain links TRBV5-6 with TRBJ1-2; D is unresolved. The V end was cut by 5 bases, the J end by 2 bases, with 10 bases between. This CDR3 has 13 residues. Per germline, CDR1 SGHDT and CDR2 YYEEEE.

This chain uses TRBV6-1 with TRBJ2-5; 7 nucleotides align to TRBD1. The J segment lost 6 bases and the V segment lost 1 base, leaving 11 bases of the junction unmatched. The CDR3 is 16 residues long. From germline, CDR1 is MNHNS and CDR2 SASEGT. As DNA, the CDR3 is TGTGCCAGCAGTGAAGAATCACAGGGGCTCTGGAAGACCCAGTACTTC. Encoded protein: CASSEESQGLWKTQYF.

The chain links TRBV27 to TRBJ1-1; D not resolved. The CDR3 covers 16 residues. The germline V and J ends were trimmed by 5 bases and 1 base, with 17 bases remaining between them. From germline, CDR1 is MNHEY and CDR2 SMNVEV (reference sequence). The CDR3 is CASSPGDGRRNTEAFF. The CDR3 nucleotides read TGTGCCAGCAGTCCTGGTGACGGCAGGCGGAACACTGAAGCTTTCTTT.

This rearrangement joins TRBV6-1 to TRBJ1-2; weak D call: TRBD1 (5 bases). Germline V CDR1 and CDR2: MNHNS, SASEGT. The V and J ends lost 8 bases and 1 base respectively, with 17 bases between them. The CDR3 runs 15 residues. The CDR3 DNA reads as TGTGCCAGCCTTGCGTGGGGCCCTTTTAACTATGGCTACACCTTC. Protein product: CASLAWGPFNYGYTF.

The chain has TRBV6-5 and TRBJ1-1, with 8 bases aligning to TRBD1. Germline V CDR1 and CDR2: MNHEY, SVGAGI. V lost 6 bases, J lost 10 bases, and 10 bases stayed unmatched. The CDR3 is 13 amino acids. CDR3 nucleotides: TGTGCCAGCAGACGACAGGGGTTAACGGCAGCTTTCTTT. Amino acids: CASRRQGLTAAFF.

Comment on this clone: This sample also contains other DNA sequences that code for the same CDR3. The rearrangement joins TRBV28 to TRBJ1-1; perhaps TRBD1 as D (6 bases). V was clipped by 6 bases and J by 5 bases, with 22 bases between them. The CDR3 has 16 amino acids. Germline V lookup: CDR1 MDHEN, CDR2 SYDVKM. The CDR3 region has the DNA TGTGCCAGCAGCCTTCCCTCGGGACAAGGTCGAACTGAAGCTTTCTTT. Residues: CASSLPSGQGRTEAFF.

The chain uses TRBV11-2 and TRBJ2-6, with TRBD1 identical over 8 bases. The CDR3 has 18 residues. The germline gives CDR1 SGHAT, CDR2 FQNNGV. The V segment lost 1 base and the J segment 1 base; nucleotides outside the gene matches: 6. The CDR3: CASSLAGGASSGANVLTF. CDR3 nucleotides: TGTGCCAGCAGCTTAGCAGGGGGCGCTTCTTCTGGGGCCAACGTCCTGACTTTC. Using reference TRBV11-2 and TRBJ2-6 for the parts outside the CDR3, the full variable domain is EAGVAQSPRYKIIEKRQSVAFWCNPISGHATLYWYQQILGQGPKLLIQFQNNGVVDDSQLPKDRFSAERLKGVDSTLKIQPAKLEDSAVYLCASSLAGGASSGANVLTFGAGSRLTVL.

The rearrangement links TRBV20-1 to TRBJ1-4; D is undetermined. V was pared by 0 bases and J by 10 bases, with 6 bases between. Germline-derived CDR1 and CDR2 are DFQATT and SNEGSKA (reference sequence). There are 11 residues in the CDR3. The CDR3 DNA reads as TGCAGTGCTAGAGAAGAGGGAAAACTGTTTTTT. Residues: CSAREEGKLFF.

The CDR3 spells CASSTTLRELFF. The DNA for the CDR3 is TGTGCCAGCAGCACTACGTTGAGGGAGCTGTTTTTT. V usage is TRBV28 and J usage is TRBJ2-2; unclear D gene. The CDR3 is made up of 12 amino acids. Germline V gene lookup returns CDR1 MDHEN and CDR2 SYDVKM. Trimming removed 6 bases from V and 9 bases from J, with 11 bases in between.

The gene calls are TRBV7-8 and TRBJ1-2; 8 positions match TRBD1. Germline-derived CDR1 and CDR2 are SGHVS and FQNEAQ. The CDR3 extends over 15 amino acids. The J segment lost 0 bases and the V segment lost 2 bases, leaving 2 bases of the junction unmatched. The CDR3 sequence is CASSLRDRPNYGYTF. The CDR3 DNA reads TGTGCCAGCAGCTTAAGGGACAGGCCTAACTATGGCTACACCTTC.